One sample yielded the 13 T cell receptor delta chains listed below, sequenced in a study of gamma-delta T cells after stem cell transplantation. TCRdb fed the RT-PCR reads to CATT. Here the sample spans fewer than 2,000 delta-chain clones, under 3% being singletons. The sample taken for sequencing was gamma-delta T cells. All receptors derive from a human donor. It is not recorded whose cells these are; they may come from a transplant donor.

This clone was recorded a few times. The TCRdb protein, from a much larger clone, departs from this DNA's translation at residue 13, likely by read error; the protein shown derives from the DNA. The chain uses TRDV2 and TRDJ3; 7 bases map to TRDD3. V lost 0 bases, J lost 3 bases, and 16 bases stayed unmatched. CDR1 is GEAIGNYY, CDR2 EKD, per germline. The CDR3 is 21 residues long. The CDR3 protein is CACDTTGTGDPNHWDTRQMFF. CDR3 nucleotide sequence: TGTGCCTGTGACACCACCGGTACTGGGGACCCAAACCACTGGGACACCCGACAGATGTTTTTC.

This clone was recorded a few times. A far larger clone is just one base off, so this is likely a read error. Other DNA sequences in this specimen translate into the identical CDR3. CDR3 sequence reads: CACDSPPTASGGLPSWDTRQMFF. CDR3 bases: TGTGCCTGTGACTCCCCCCCTACGGCCTCTGGGGGATTACCCTCCTGGGACACCCGACAGATGTTTTTC. The chain couples TRDV2 to TRDJ3; 9 bases line up with TRDD3. Germline CDR1 GEAIGNYY, CDR2 EKD. Trimming took 3 bases from V and 0 from J; bases not matched to a gene: 20. The CDR3 contains 23 residues.

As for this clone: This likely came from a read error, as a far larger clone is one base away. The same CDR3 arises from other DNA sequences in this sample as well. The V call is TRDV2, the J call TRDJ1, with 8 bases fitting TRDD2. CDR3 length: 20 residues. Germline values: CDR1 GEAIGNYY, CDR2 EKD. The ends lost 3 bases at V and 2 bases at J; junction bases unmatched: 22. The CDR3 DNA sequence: TGTGCCTGTGACCCGATTGAAGGACTTCCTACGCCGGGGTTTACCGATAAACTCATCTTT. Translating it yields CACDPIEGLPTPGFTDKLIF.

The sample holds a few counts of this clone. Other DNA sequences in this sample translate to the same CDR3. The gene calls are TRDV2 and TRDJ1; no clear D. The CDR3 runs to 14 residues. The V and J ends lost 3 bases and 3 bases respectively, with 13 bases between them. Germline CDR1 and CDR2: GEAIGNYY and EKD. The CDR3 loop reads CACDPLGEADKLIF. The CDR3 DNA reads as TGTGCCTGTGACCCCCTAGGAGAGGCCGATAAACTCATCTTT.

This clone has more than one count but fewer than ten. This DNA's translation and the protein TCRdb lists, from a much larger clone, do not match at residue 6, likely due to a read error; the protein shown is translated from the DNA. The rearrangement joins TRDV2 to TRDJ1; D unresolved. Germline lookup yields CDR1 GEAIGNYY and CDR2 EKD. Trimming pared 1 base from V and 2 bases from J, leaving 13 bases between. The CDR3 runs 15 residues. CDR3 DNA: TGTGCCTGTGACACTCCGCAATTGCAGACCGATAAACTCATCTTT. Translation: CACDTPQLQTDKLIF.

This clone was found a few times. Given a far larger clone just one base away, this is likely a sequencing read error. The CDR3 DNA reads TGTGCCTGTGGCACCGGATTCCGGAGTACTGGGGGCCGACAGTACACCGATAAACTCATCTTT. It yields the protein CACGTGFRSTGGRQYTDKLIF. The V call is TRDV2, the J call TRDJ1, with TRDD3 matching 8 bases. Germline lookup yields CDR1 GEAIGNYY and CDR2 EKD. The CDR3 loop spans 21 amino acids.

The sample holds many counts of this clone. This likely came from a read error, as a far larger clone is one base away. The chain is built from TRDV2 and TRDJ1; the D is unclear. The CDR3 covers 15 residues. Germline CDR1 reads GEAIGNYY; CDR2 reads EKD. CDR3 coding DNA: TGTGCCTGTGGCACCATTATCGAGCAGACCGATAAACTCATCTTT. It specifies CACGTIIEQTDKLIF.

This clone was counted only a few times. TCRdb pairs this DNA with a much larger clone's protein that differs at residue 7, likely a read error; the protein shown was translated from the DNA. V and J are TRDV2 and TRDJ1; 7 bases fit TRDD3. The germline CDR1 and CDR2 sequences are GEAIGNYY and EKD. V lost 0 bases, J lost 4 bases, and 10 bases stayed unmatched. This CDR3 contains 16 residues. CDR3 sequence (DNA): TGTGCCTGTGACACCCTGAGGGATACAAGCAGCGATAAACTCATCTTT. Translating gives CACDTLRDTSSDKLIF.

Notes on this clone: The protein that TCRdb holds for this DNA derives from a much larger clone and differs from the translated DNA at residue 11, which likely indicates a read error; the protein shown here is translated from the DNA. The CDR3 loop is CACDKVLGDKRTLTAQLFF. For the CDR3, the DNA is TGTGCCTGTGACAAAGTACTGGGGGATAAGAGGACTTTGACAGCACAACTCTTCTTT. The J gene is TRDJ2, the V gene TRDV2, with TRDD3 identical over 11 bases. Trimming removed 2 bases from V and 0 bases from J; junction bases left unmatched: 10. Germline-derived CDR1 and CDR2 are GEAIGNYY and EKD. CDR3 size: 19 residues.

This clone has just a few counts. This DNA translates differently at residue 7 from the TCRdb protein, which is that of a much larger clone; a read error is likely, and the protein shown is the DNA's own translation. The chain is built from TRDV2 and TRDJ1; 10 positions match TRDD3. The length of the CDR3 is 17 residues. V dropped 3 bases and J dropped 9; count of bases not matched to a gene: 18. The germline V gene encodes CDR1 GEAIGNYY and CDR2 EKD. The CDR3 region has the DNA TGTGCCTGTGACCCCGTACCGGGGGATACGGGGGGACTGGAACTCATCTTT. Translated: CACDPVPGDTGGLELIF.

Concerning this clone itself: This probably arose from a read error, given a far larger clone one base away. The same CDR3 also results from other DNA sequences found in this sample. CDR3: CACDTTGTGDPNPWDTRQMFF. In DNA, the CDR3 is TGTGCTTGTGACACCACCGGTACTGGGGACCCAAACCCCTGGGACACCCGACAGATGTTTTTC. The V call is TRDV2, the J call TRDJ3, with 7 bases fitting TRDD3. Per the germline V gene, CDR1 is GEAIGNYY and CDR2 is EKD. This CDR3 contains 21 residues.

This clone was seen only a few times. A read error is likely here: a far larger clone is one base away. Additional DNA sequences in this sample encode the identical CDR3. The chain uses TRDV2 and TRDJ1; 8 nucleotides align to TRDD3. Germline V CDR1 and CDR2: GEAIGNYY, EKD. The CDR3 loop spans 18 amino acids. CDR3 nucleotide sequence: TGTGCCTGTGACACTTTAACTGGGGGTTTCAAATACACCGATAAGCTCATCTTT. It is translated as CACDTLTGGFKYTDKLIF.

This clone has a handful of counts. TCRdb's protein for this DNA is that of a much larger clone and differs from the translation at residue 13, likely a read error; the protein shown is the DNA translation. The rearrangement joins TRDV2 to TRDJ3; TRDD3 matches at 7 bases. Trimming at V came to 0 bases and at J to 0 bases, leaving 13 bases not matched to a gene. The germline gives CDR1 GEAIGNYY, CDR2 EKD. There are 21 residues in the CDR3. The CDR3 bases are TGTGCCTGTGACACCACCGGTACTGGGGACCCAAACTCCTGGGACACCCGACAGATGTTTTTC. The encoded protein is CACDTTGTGDPNSWDTRQMFF.